The clone carrying this TCR beta chain was seen just once. What it recognizes is unknown. The CDR3 is 14 residues long. Germline assignment: CDR1 SEHNR and CDR2 FQNEAQ (reference sequence). V gave up 4 bases and J gave up 4 bases; unmatched junction bases: 4. These data originate in a study of T cells in localized non-small cell lung cancer. Data came from immunoSEQ multiplex PCR; TCRdb stores just in-frame clones and leaves some out. Here the sample spans over 10,000 clones, around 82% being singletons. Findings and caveats of the study: Turning up in adjacent lung were a median about 61 of the top 100 tumor clones.

This clonotype was obtained from a male donor at least 60 years old with stage I lung adenocarcinoma. The material sequenced was peripheral blood, taken before any cancer treatment. V gene TRBV7-9 combines with J gene TRBJ2-7, with 10 bases identical to TRBD2. Here the CDR3 reads CASSSGLAEYEQYF. CDR3 coding DNA: TGTGCCAGCAGCTCAGGACTAGCGGAATACGAGCAGTACTTC. Variable domain in full (rest from reference TRBV7-9 and TRBJ2-7): DTGVSQNPRHKITKRGQNVTFRCDPISEHNRLYWYRQTLGQGPEFLTYFQNEAQLEKSRLLSDRFSAERPKGSFSTLEIQRTEQGDSAMYLCASSSGLAEYEQYFGPGTRLTVT.